The 20 T cell receptor beta chains presented below share a single source sample, sequenced in a study of shared clonotypes between healthy human individuals. Measured with immunoSEQ multiplex PCR; TCRdb has only the in-frame clones, and not every one. The repertoire includes some 360,000 clones, around 70% of them detected once, and about 10% sits in the top ten. The specimen was memory CD4+ T cells sorted from blood. Subset meaning: CD45RA-negative fraction. All receptors come from a man aged 25 to 40 in good health.

The J gene is TRBJ2-6, the V gene TRBV5-6; D remains ambiguous. V was pared by 0 bases and J by 4 bases, with 8 bases between. Germline CDR1 reads SGHDT; CDR2 reads YYEEEE. The CDR3 contains 15 residues. The CDR3 nucleotides are TGTGCCAGCAGCTTGGAGGGCTCCGGGGCCAACGTCCTGACTTTC. It yields the protein CASSLEGSGANVLTF.

The gene calls are TRBV5-1 and TRBJ1-1; maybe TRBD1 (5 bases). The V gene's germline CDR1 is SGHRS and CDR2 YFSETQ. V lost 2 bases, J lost 2 bases, and 10 bases lay in between. CDR3 length: 14 residues. Written as DNA, the CDR3 is TGCGCCAGCAGCTTCCTAGGGGACAACACTGAAGCTTTCTTT. Its protein is CASSFLGDNTEAFF.

This chain connects TRBV11-2 to TRBJ2-1; possibly TRBD1 for D (8 bases). Germline CDR1 is SGHAT and CDR2 is FQNNGV. Deletions cut 5 bases from V and 8 bases from J, with 16 bases between. This CDR3 has 14 amino acids. The CDR3 here is CASSTYRGGYEQFF. Here the CDR3 DNA reads TGTGCCAGCAGCACGTACAGGGGGGGCTATGAGCAGTTCTTC.

V and J are TRBV5-6 and TRBJ2-2, with D maybe TRBD1 (5 bases). The CDR3 covers 15 residues. Trimming stripped 3 bases from V and 4 bases from J, with 13 bases between. Germline V lookup: CDR1 SGHDT, CDR2 YYEEEE. CDR3 DNA sequence: TGTGCCAGCAGCTACGACAGAATTGGCACCGGGGAGCTGTTTTTT. Translated, it gives CASSYDRIGTGELFF.

The rearrangement uses TRBV7-9 and TRBJ1-1; TRBD1 aligns across 7 bases. V shed 5 bases and J 10 bases; nucleotides not matched to a gene: 7. The CDR3 totals 12 residues. CDR1 and CDR2 (germline): SEHNR, FQNEAQ (reference sequence). The CDR3: CASSPGRQGAFF. The CDR3 DNA is TGTGCCAGCAGCCCCGGCAGACAGGGAGCTTTCTTT.

This chain connects TRBV7-3 to TRBJ2-3; either TRBD1 or TRBD2 may supply D (6 bases each). Trimming left V 1 base short and J 9 bases short, with 11 bases between. Germline V CDR1 and CDR2: SGHTA, FQGTGA. There are 13 residues in the CDR3. The CDR3 nucleotides read TGTGCCAGCAGCTTAAGGGGGGCGGAAACGCAGTATTTT. Translating it yields CASSLRGAETQYF.

This chain uses TRBV4-2 with TRBJ2-1; D might be TRBD2 (5 bases). Between the trimmed V and J ends, which lost 0 bases and 2 bases, there was a span of 20 bases. Germline V gene sequence: CDR1 LGHNA, CDR2 YNFKEQ. The CDR3 is 19 amino acids. CDR3 nucleotide sequence: TGTGCCAGCAGCCAAGAAATGGAAGGGAGTAGTATGACCTACAATGAGCAGTTCTTC. It codes for CASSQEMEGSSMTYNEQFF.

V gene TRBV18 combines with J gene TRBJ2-5; D might be TRBD1 or TRBD2, each matching 5 bases. Germline V gene lookup returns CDR1 KGHSH and CDR2 LQKENI. The V gene lost 6 bases and the J gene lost 5 bases, with 13 bases spanning the gap. The CDR3 spans 13 residues. CDR3 sequence (DNA): TGTGCCAGCTCCTCCTTGGGGGTCGAGACCCAGTACTTC. This gives the protein CASSSLGVETQYF. Full variable domain (missing parts from reference TRBV18 and TRBJ2-5): NAGVMQNPRHLVRRRGQEARLRCSPMKGHSHVYWYRQLPEEGLKFMVYLQKENIIDESGMPKERFSAEFPKEGPSILRIQQVVRGDSAAYFCASSSLGVETQYFGPGTRLLVL.

The rearrangement joins TRBV6-1 to TRBJ1-5; possibly TRBD1 for D (6 bases). V lost 0 bases to trimming and J lost 1 base, with 10 bases between them. This CDR3 comprises 16 residues. Looked up from germline, CDR1 is MNHNS and CDR2 is SASEGT. As DNA, the CDR3 is TGTGCCAGCAGTGAAGCGGGGGCCCGGAGCAATCAGCCCCAGCATTTT. It encodes CASSEAGARSNQPQHF.

CDR3 nucleotides: TGTGCCAGCAGCTTAGCGCAGGGGACCTACAATGAGCAGTTCTTC. Protein: CASSLAQGTYNEQFF. The rearrangement links TRBV7-2 to TRBJ2-1; D possibly corresponds to TRBD1 (6 bases). Germline V gene sequence: CDR1 SGHTA, CDR2 FQGNSA. Trimming stripped 0 bases from V and 2 bases from J, with 8 bases between. This CDR3 region has 15 residues.

The chain uses TRBV7-2 and TRBJ1-2, with D uncertain. Trimming took 7 bases from V and 4 from J, leaving 16 bases between them. The CDR3 is made up of 14 amino acids. Per germline, CDR1 SGHTA and CDR2 FQGNSA. The CDR3 loop reads CASTAWGSGYGYTF. As DNA, the CDR3 is TGTGCCAGCACGGCGTGGGGTTCCGGCTATGGCTACACCTTC.

The chain links TRBV6-1 to TRBJ2-5; TRBD2 matches 15 bases. V was pared by 6 bases and J by 6 bases, with 5 bases of the junction left unmatched. The CDR3 is 15 residues long. CDR1 is MNHNS and CDR2 is SASEGT in the germline V gene. The DNA for the CDR3 is TGTGCCAGCAGACCCGGGACTAGCGGGAGGCAGACCCAGTACTTC. Protein product: CASRPGTSGRQTQYF.

This sequence joins TRBV29-1 and TRBJ2-7, with 10 bases aligning to TRBD1. The CDR3 loop spans 13 amino acids. Trimming took 4 bases from V and 6 from J; bases not matched to a gene: 6. The V gene's germline CDR1 is SQVTM and CDR2 ANQGSEA. CDR3 in amino acids: CSVGQGAPLEQYF. Here the CDR3 DNA reads TGCAGCGTTGGACAGGGGGCCCCTCTCGAGCAGTACTTC.

The chain couples TRBV11-2 to TRBJ2-7; the D gene is possibly TRBD2 (6 bases). Deletions cut 5 bases from V and 3 bases from J, with 20 bases between. The CDR3 spans 16 residues. Germline CDR1 is SGHAT and CDR2 is FQNNGV. The CDR3 loop reads CASSPVRGSGYYEQYF. The CDR3 DNA follows: TGTGCCAGCAGCCCCGTTCGGGGTAGCGGATACTACGAGCAGTACTTC.

V and J are TRBV15 and TRBJ2-4; unclear D gene. The ends were cut back, 4 bases at V and 8 bases at J, with 9 bases in the middle. The CDR3 runs 12 residues. The germline V gene has CDR1 LNHNV and CDR2 YYDKDF (reference sequence). The CDR3 is CATSMGFDIQYF. In nucleotides, the CDR3 is TGTGCCACCAGCATGGGGTTTGACATTCAGTACTTC.

The V and J genes are TRBV14 and TRBJ2-7; the D is unclear. Germline CDR1 is SGHDN and CDR2 is FVKESK. CDR3 length: 16 amino acids. V was pared by 0 bases and J by 0 bases, with 12 bases between. The CDR3 DNA sequence: TGTGCCAGCAGCCAAGATCCCAGCGCGCACTCCTACGAGCAGTACTTC. It encodes CASSQDPSAHSYEQYF.

The CDR3 here is CSVASTGGNYEQYF. In nucleotides, the CDR3 is TGCAGCGTTGCATCGACAGGGGGCAACTACGAGCAGTACTTC. The chain has TRBV29-1 and TRBJ2-7; 10 positions match TRBD1. The length of the CDR3 is 14 residues. The ends lost 4 bases at V and 3 bases at J; junction bases unmatched: 6. Germline V gives CDR1 SQVTM, CDR2 ANQGSEA.

The chain is built from TRBV7-8 and TRBJ2-5; D is possibly TRBD1 or TRBD2 (5 bases each). Looked up from germline, CDR1 is SGHVS and CDR2 is FQNEAQ. The CDR3 is 12 residues long. V lost 7 bases to trimming and J lost 5 bases, with 11 bases between them. In DNA, the CDR3 is TGTGCCAGCACCCGAGAGGGGGAGACCCAGTACTTC. Amino acids: CASTREGETQYF. The entire variable domain, with the rest obtained from reference TRBV7-8 and TRBJ2-5, is as follows: GAGVSQSPRYKVAKRGQDVALRCDPISGHVSLFWYQQALGQGPEFLTYFQNEAQLDKSGLPSDRFFAERPEGSVSTLKIQRTQQEDSAVYLCASTREGETQYFGPGTRLLVL.

As concerns this clone: Other DNA sequences in this specimen translate into the identical CDR3. The CDR3 coding sequence is TGTGCCAGCAGCTTGAGCAGAGACAATGAGCAGTTCTTC. This codes for CASSLSRDNEQFF. The rearrangement joins TRBV7-2 to TRBJ2-1; D gene ambiguous. Deletions cut 3 bases from V and 5 bases from J, with 8 bases between. CDR1 and CDR2 from the germline V gene are SGHTA and FQGNSA. The CDR3 is 13 residues long.

The V call is TRBV19, the J call TRBJ2-7; tentative D call: TRBD1 (7 bases). Trimming removed 3 bases at V and 3 bases at J, with 15 bases between. Germline loops: CDR1 LNHDA, CDR2 SQIVND (reference sequence). This CDR3 is 15 amino acids long. CDR3 nucleotide sequence: TGTGCCAGTAGTATCGAACAGGGGAGGATCTACGAGCAGTACTTC. Translated: CASSIEQGRIYEQYF.